Presented here are 26 T cell receptor beta chains from one specimen sequenced in a study of beta chain features in type 1 diabetes. Overall study results and limits: Moderate yet significant TCRB CDR3 shortening was seen in Type 1 diabetes patients in all four CD4+ subsets.

Expressed TCRB transcripts were sequenced, since all the RNA that had been isolated was reverse transcribed. Sequencing used immunoSEQ multiplex PCR; TCRdb keeps in-frame clones, though not all of them. The sample carries about 650,000 clones, roughly 12% recorded once. These receptors are not linked to any known antigen. The sequenced sample was naive CD4+ T cells from blood. All receptors derive from a man aged 30 to 45 with type 1 diabetes.

J is TRBJ1-2 and V is TRBV27, with 7 bases that match TRBD1. Losses at the gene ends were 0 bases for V and 6 bases for J; bases not matched to a gene: 7. This CDR3 contains 15 residues. Germline V gene lookup returns CDR1 MNHEY and CDR2 SMNVEV (reference sequence). The CDR3: CASSLSYRGLNGYTF. The CDR3, as DNA: TGTGCCAGCAGTTTATCCTACAGGGGTTTGAATGGCTACACCTTC.

V and J are TRBV9 and TRBJ2-3, with 7 bases matching TRBD1. Trimming took 0 bases from V and 2 from J; bases not matched to a gene: 3. The CDR3 totals 15 residues. Germline CDR1 reads SGDLS; CDR2 reads YYNGEE. The CDR3 protein is CASSVAGQYTDTQYF. CDR3 coding DNA: TGTGCCAGCAGCGTAGCGGGACAGTACACAGATACGCAGTATTTT. Looking up the rest from reference TRBV9 and TRBJ2-3 gives the full variable domain: DSGVTQTPKHLITATGQRVTLRCSPRSGDLSVYWYQQSLDQGLQFLIQYYNGEERAKGNILERFSAQQFPDLHSELNLSSLELGDSALYFCASSVAGQYTDTQYFGPGTRLTVL.

This clone was seen only a few times. The CDR3 DNA sequence: TGTGCCAGCAGCCAGAACGGGGGGATCACAGATACGCAGTATTTT. Its translation: CASSQNGGITDTQYF. This chain connects TRBV14 to TRBJ2-3; TRBD2 aligns across 7 bases. This CDR3 region has 15 residues. Germline V gene data show CDR1 as SGHDN and CDR2 as FVKESK. The V segment lost 3 bases and the J segment 2 bases; nucleotides outside the gene matches: 5.

The chain is built from TRBV7-8 and TRBJ2-1; D remains unclear. Looked up from germline, CDR1 is SGHVS and CDR2 is FQNEAQ. V was trimmed by 3 bases and J by 0 bases, leaving 9 bases between them. This CDR3 comprises 15 residues. This CDR3 reads CASSFDSSSYNEQFF. The CDR3 coding sequence is TGTGCCAGCAGCTTTGATTCAAGCTCCTACAATGAGCAGTTCTTC. The entire variable domain, with the rest obtained from reference TRBV7-8 and TRBJ2-1, is as follows: GAGVSQSPRYKVAKRGQDVALRCDPISGHVSLFWYQQALGQGPEFLTYFQNEAQLDKSGLPSDRFFAERPEGSVSTLKIQRTQQEDSAVYLCASSFDSSSYNEQFFGPGTRLTVL.

This clone was seen more than once but under ten times. This chain joins TRBV30 and TRBJ1-5; the D gene is possibly TRBD1 (5 bases). V was trimmed by 4 bases and J by 2 bases, leaving 9 bases between them. Germline assignment: CDR1 GTSNPN and CDR2 SVGIG (reference sequence). The CDR3 consists of 13 residues. The CDR3 region has the DNA TGTGCCTGGAAGGGGATGGGCAATCAGCCCCAGCATTTT. This codes for CAWKGMGNQPQHF.

As to this clone: One base away lies a much larger clone, so this may be a sequencing read error. The same CDR3 also results from other DNA sequences found in this sample. The chain employs TRBV27 and TRBJ2-7; D gene unclear. The germline V and J ends were trimmed by 4 bases and 1 base, with 2 bases remaining between them. The CDR3 length is 11 residues. Germline CDR1 reads MNHEY; CDR2 reads SMNVEV (reference sequence). The CDR3 here is CASSSSYEQYF. The CDR3 DNA reads as TGTGCCAGCAGTTCGTCCTACGAGCAGTACTTC.

V is TRBV9 and J is TRBJ2-5; TRBD1 matches at 8 bases. There are 16 residues in the CDR3. With V trimmed by 0 bases and J by 5 bases, 9 bases remained unmatched. The germline gives CDR1 SGDLS, CDR2 YYNGEE. The CDR3: CASSVGTGYESETQYF. The CDR3 DNA sequence: TGTGCCAGCAGCGTAGGGACAGGGTATGAGTCGGAGACCCAGTACTTC.

This clone has a handful of counts. V is TRBV5-1 and J is TRBJ2-1; a possible D gene is TRBD2 (6 bases). Trimming took off 4 bases at V and 10 bases at J, with 12 bases between the two ends. In germline, CDR1 is SGHRS, CDR2 YFSETQ. CDR3 length equals 12 residues. The CDR3 reads CASSASREEQFF. The CDR3, as DNA: TGCGCCAGCAGCGCCTCGCGGGAAGAGCAGTTCTTC.

This clone was seen a few times. This chain joins TRBV29-1 and TRBJ1-1; no clear D. Trimming pared 4 bases from V and 1 base from J, leaving 4 bases between. The CDR3 loop spans 11 amino acids. CDR1 is SQVTM and CDR2 is ANQGSEA in the germline V gene. The CDR3 nucleotides are TGCAGCGTTGGTAAGAACACTGAAGCTTTCTTT. Its protein product is CSVGKNTEAFF.

This clone was detected a few times. This chain uses TRBV5-6 with TRBJ2-1; D remains ambiguous. Per germline, CDR1 SGHDT and CDR2 YYEEEE. Deletions cut 4 bases from V and 7 bases from J, with 12 bases between. CDR3 size: 13 residues. CDR3 sequence: CASSQTIANEQFF. The CDR3 bases are TGTGCCAGCAGCCAGACAATTGCGAATGAGCAGTTCTTC.

The rearrangement joins TRBV29-1 to TRBJ2-3; 10 bases are shared with TRBD2. CDR3 size: 14 residues. Per the germline V gene, CDR1 is SQVTM and CDR2 is ANQGSEA. After removal of 8 bases from V and 9 bases from J, the junction contained 14 bases not matched to a gene. The CDR3 here is CSLARLAGEGTQYF. The DNA of the CDR3 is TGCAGCCTTGCCCGGCTAGCGGGGGAAGGGACGCAGTATTTT.

The sample holds a few counts of this clone. The chain combines TRBV30 with TRBJ1-5, with D possibly TRBD1 on 6 matching bases. The CDR3 is made up of 13 amino acids. V was pared by 2 bases and J by 7 bases, with 12 bases between. Germline V lookup: CDR1 GTSNPN, CDR2 SVGIG (reference sequence). The chain's CDR3 is CAWSWTEDQPQHF. Written as DNA, the CDR3 is TGTGCCTGGAGTTGGACAGAGGACCAGCCCCAGCATTTT.

This clone was seen a handful of times. In DNA form, the CDR3 reads TGTGCCAGCAGCCCAGACAGGGTACGCGACGAGCAGTACTTC. Its translation: CASSPDRVRDEQYF. The V and J genes are TRBV7-8 and TRBJ2-7; 7 bases map to TRBD1. V was pared by 5 bases and J by 5 bases, with 9 bases of the junction left unmatched. Germline V gene lookup returns CDR1 SGHVS and CDR2 FQNEAQ. This CDR3 is built from 14 residues. Complete variable domain (other parts from reference TRBV7-8 and TRBJ2-7): GAGVSQSPRYKVAKRGQDVALRCDPISGHVSLFWYQQALGQGPEFLTYFQNEAQLDKSGLPSDRFFAERPEGSVSTLKIQRTQQEDSAVYLCASSPDRVRDEQYFGPGTRLTVT.

This clone appeared a few times. Other nucleotide sequences from this sample produce the same CDR3. This chain connects TRBV29-1 to TRBJ1-1; D unresolved. In germline, CDR1 is SQVTM, CDR2 ANQGSEA. Trimming shortened V by 4 bases and J by 1 base, and 7 bases separated the two germline ends. The CDR3 has 12 amino acids. CDR3 in DNA: TGCAGCGTTGGATCAGGGAACACTGAAGCTTTCTTT. Protein product: CSVGSGNTEAFF. Looking up the rest from reference TRBV29-1 and TRBJ1-1 gives the full variable domain: SAVISQKPSRDICQRGTSLTIQCQVDSQVTMMFWYRQQPGQSLTLIATANQGSEATYESGFVIDKFPISRPNLTFSTLTVSNMSPEDSSIYLCSVGSGNTEAFFGQGTRLTVV.

The rearrangement uses TRBV7-6 and TRBJ2-1, with D perhaps assigned TRBD1 or TRBD2 (6 bases each). There are 13 residues in the CDR3. CDR1 and CDR2 from the germline V gene are SGHVS and FNYEAQ. V was shortened by 5 bases and J by 8 bases, with 13 bases between the two germline ends. CDR3 sequence (DNA): TGTGCCAGCAGCGGTACCGGGGGCCATGAGCAGTTCTTC. This gives the protein CASSGTGGHEQFF.

The chain is built from TRBV6-5 and TRBJ1-1; 7 bases are a match to TRBD1. Trimming took 6 bases from V and 5 from J; bases not matched to a gene: 6. The germline gives CDR1 MNHEY, CDR2 SVGAGI. This CDR3 has 13 amino acids. CDR3 DNA: TGTGCCAGCAGGGAACAGGGGAGAACTGAAGCTTTCTTT. Translating it yields CASREQGRTEAFF.

This chain connects TRBV5-6 to TRBJ2-1; D is undetermined. Per germline, CDR1 SGHDT and CDR2 YYEEEE. V was clipped by 4 bases and J by 3 bases, with 17 bases between them. The CDR3 extends over 16 amino acids. The CDR3 loop is CASSPKTRALYNEQFF. The DNA of the CDR3 is TGTGCCAGCAGCCCAAAAACCCGCGCTCTCTACAATGAGCAGTTCTTC.

The V call is TRBV5-1, the J call TRBJ2-1; 7 positions agree with TRBD1. Germline V gives CDR1 SGHRS, CDR2 YFSETQ. The V gene end was trimmed by 5 bases and the J gene end by 9 bases; junction bases not matched to a gene: 8. This CDR3 has 13 residues. In nucleotides, the CDR3 is TGCGCCAGCAGTTTTGACAGGGCGAGTGAGCAGTTCTTC. This sequence encodes CASSFDRASEQFF.

This clone was counted a few times. Here the CDR3 reads CSVEGGLASETQYF. CDR3 nucleotide sequence: TGCAGCGTTGAAGGGGGACTAGCGTCTGAGACCCAGTACTTC. The rearrangement joins TRBV29-1 to TRBJ2-5, with 10 bases aligning to TRBD2. The V and J ends lost 1 base and 5 bases, in that order; junction bases with no gene match: 4. In germline, CDR1 is SQVTM, CDR2 ANQGSEA. The length of the CDR3 is 14 residues. Full variable domain (missing parts from reference TRBV29-1 and TRBJ2-5): SAVISQKPSRDICQRGTSLTIQCQVDSQVTMMFWYRQQPGQSLTLIATANQGSEATYESGFVIDKFPISRPNLTFSTLTVSNMSPEDSSIYLCSVEGGLASETQYFGPGTRLLVL.

The chain joins TRBV27 to TRBJ2-7, with 11 bases matching TRBD1. Germline lookup yields CDR1 MNHEY and CDR2 SMNVEV (reference sequence). Germline trimming cut 5 bases from V and 2 bases from J; bases unmatched to any gene: 11. The CDR3 has 17 amino acids. In DNA, the CDR3 is TGTGCCAGCAGTCCTTCCTTACCGGGACAGGGGGCCTACGAGCAGTACTTC. As protein: CASSPSLPGQGAYEQYF.

The chain combines TRBV27 with TRBJ1-6; 9 bases are shared with TRBD1. This CDR3 comprises 13 residues. Germline V gene lookup returns CDR1 MNHEY and CDR2 SMNVEV (reference sequence). The J segment lost 13 bases and the V segment lost 9 bases, leaving 10 bases of the junction unmatched. The CDR3, as DNA: TGTGCCAGTACGGGACAGGGCCCAGTCCCCCTCCACTTT. This encodes CASTGQGPVPLHF.

This clone was picked up a small number of times. The rearrangement uses TRBV30 and TRBJ1-6; D perhaps matches TRBD1 (5 bases). The CDR3 is 15 residues long. Germline CDR1 is GTSNPN and CDR2 is SVGIG (reference sequence). V dropped 0 bases and J dropped 7 bases, with 13 bases sitting between them. In DNA, the CDR3 is TGTGCCTGGAGTGTAATCCAGGGTGGAAATTCACCCCTCCACTTT. This gives the protein CAWSVIQGGNSPLHF.

This chain joins TRBV30 and TRBJ2-4; a possible D gene is TRBD1 (6 bases). Trimming took off 2 bases at V and 0 bases at J, with 11 bases between the two ends. The CDR3 length is 15 residues. The germline V gene has CDR1 GTSNPN and CDR2 SVGIG (reference sequence). The CDR3 DNA is TGTGCCTGGAGTACAGGGTCTTTAGCCAAAAACATTCAGTACTTC. This codes for CAWSTGSLAKNIQYF.

This rearrangement joins TRBV18 to TRBJ2-3; 8 bases map to TRBD1. V dropped 3 bases and J dropped 4; count of bases not matched to a gene: 12. The CDR3 is 17 residues long. In germline, CDR1 is KGHSH, CDR2 LQKENI. CDR3 residues: CASSPFSDRGNPDTQYF. DNA for the CDR3: TGTGCCAGCTCACCCTTCTCAGACAGGGGTAACCCAGATACGCAGTATTTT.

This rearrangement joins TRBV7-9 to TRBJ1-1; D remains ambiguous. Trimming stripped 1 base from V and 3 bases from J, with 12 bases between. The CDR3 covers 15 residues. Germline V lookup: CDR1 SEHNR, CDR2 FQNEAQ (reference sequence). The CDR3, as DNA: TGTGCCAGCAGCTTAGAACCCCCGCGGGACACTGAAGCTTTCTTT. Translation gives CASSLEPPRDTEAFF.

This clone appeared a few times. This rearrangement joins TRBV7-2 to TRBJ1-4; 7 bases are a match to TRBD1. Germline V gene sequence: CDR1 SGHTA, CDR2 FQGNSA. V lost 4 bases, J lost 1 base, and 6 bases stayed unmatched. The length of the CDR3 is 16 residues. In DNA, the CDR3 is TGTGCCAGCAGCTCGGGACAGCTTTTAACTAATGAAAAACTGTTTTTT. It is translated as CASSSGQLLTNEKLFF.